The entry that follows covers one T cell receptor beta chain sequence. The CDR3 is made up of 13 amino acids. The ends lost 4 bases at V and 7 bases at J; junction bases unmatched: 4. Germline V gene data show CDR1 as SNHLY and CDR2 as FYNNEI. Clones were read by immunoSEQ multiplex PCR, and TCRdb kept only the in-frame ones, dropping some. The table has more than 100,000 clones, 89% seen once; the top ten hold 3.5%. This specimen comes from a study of blood T cell repertoires in COVID-19. What was sequenced was peripheral blood. The rearrangement links TRBV2 to TRBJ1-5; 7 bases are shared with TRBD1. The clonotype was recovered from a woman aged 55 to 70 with acute or convalescent COVID-19. The CDR3 here is CASSAGGYQPQHF. CDR3 DNA sequence: TGTGCCAGCAGTGCAGGGGGTTACCAGCCCCAGCATTTT.